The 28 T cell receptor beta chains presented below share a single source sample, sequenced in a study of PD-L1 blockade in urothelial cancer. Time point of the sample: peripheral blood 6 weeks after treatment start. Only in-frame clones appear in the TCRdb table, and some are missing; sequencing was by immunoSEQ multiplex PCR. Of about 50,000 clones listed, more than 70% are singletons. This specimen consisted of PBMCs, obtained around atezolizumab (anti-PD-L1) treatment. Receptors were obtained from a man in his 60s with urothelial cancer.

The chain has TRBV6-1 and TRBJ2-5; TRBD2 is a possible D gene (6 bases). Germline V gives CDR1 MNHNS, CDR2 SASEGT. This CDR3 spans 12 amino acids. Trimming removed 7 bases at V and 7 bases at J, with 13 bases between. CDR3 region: CASTPLGGTQYF. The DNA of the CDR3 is TGTGCCAGCACCCCCCTGGGAGGGACCCAGTACTTC.

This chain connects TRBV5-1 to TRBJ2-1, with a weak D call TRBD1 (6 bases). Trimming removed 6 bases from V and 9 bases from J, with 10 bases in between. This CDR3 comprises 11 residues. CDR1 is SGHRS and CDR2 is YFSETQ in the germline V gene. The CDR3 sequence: CASTGAGEQFF. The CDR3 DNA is TGCGCCAGCACAGGGGCCGGTGAGCAGTTCTTC.

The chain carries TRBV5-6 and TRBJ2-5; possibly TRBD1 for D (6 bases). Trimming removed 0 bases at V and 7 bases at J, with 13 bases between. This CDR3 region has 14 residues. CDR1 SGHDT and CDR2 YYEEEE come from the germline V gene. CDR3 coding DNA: TGTGCCAGCAGCTTGGGAGGGGGTATGGGGACCCAGTACTTC. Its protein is CASSLGGGMGTQYF. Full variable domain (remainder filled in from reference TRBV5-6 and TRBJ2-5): DAGVTQSPTHLIKTRGQQVTLRCSPKSGHDTVSWYQQALGQGPQFIFQYYEEEERQRGNFPDRFSGHQFPNYSSELNVNALLLGDSALYLCASSLGGGMGTQYFGPGTRLLVL.

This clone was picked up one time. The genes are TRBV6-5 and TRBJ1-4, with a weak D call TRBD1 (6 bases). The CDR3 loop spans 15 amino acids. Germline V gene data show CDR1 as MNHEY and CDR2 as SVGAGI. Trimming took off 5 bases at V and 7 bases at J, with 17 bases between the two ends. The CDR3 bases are TGTGCCAGCAGTCCTTACAGGGCGGGCGGTGAAAAACTGTTTTTT. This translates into CASSPYRAGGEKLFF.

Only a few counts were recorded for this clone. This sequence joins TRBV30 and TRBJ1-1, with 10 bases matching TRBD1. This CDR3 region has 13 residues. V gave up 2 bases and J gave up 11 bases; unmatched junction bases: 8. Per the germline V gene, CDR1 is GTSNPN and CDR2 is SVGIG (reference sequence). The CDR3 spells CAWSLPGQGFAFF. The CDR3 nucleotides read TGTGCCTGGAGTCTACCGGGACAGGGGTTTGCTTTCTTT.

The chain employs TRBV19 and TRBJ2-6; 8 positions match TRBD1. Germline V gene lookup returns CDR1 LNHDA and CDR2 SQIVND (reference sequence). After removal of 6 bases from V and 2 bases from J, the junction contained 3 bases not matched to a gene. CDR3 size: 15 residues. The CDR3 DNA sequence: TGTGCCAGTAGCCCAGGGGGCCCTGGGGCCAACGTCCTGACTTTC. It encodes CASSPGGPGANVLTF.

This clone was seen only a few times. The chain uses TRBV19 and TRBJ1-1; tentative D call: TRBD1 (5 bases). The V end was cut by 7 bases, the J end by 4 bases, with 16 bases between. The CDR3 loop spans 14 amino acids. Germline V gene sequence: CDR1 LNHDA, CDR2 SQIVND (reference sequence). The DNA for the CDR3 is TGTGCCAGTACCCCGGGGGGGTTGGGCACTGAAGCTTTCTTT. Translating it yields CASTPGGLGTEAFF.

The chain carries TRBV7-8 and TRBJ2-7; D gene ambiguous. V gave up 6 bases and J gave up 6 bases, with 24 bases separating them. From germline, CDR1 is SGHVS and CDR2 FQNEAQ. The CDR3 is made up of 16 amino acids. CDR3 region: CASSPIRAYAKREQYF. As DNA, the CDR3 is TGTGCCAGCAGTCCGATTAGAGCATATGCCAAACGCGAGCAGTACTTC.

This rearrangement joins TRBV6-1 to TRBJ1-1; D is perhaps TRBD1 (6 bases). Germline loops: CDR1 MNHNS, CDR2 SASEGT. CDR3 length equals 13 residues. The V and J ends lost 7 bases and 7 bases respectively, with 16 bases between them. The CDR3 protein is CASKVRTDLEAFF. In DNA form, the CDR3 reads TGTGCCAGCAAGGTCCGGACAGACCTTGAAGCTTTCTTT.

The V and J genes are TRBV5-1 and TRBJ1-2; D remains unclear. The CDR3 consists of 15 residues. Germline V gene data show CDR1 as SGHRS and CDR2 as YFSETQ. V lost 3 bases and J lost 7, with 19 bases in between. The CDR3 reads CASSSDLAGEPGYTF. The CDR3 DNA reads TGCGCCAGCAGCTCCGATTTGGCAGGCGAACCTGGCTACACCTTC.

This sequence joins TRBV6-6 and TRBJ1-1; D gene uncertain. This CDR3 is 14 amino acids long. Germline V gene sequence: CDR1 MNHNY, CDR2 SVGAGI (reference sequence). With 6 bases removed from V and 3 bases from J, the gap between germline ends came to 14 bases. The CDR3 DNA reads TGTGCCAGCAGCCTGAAGGGAGAGTACACTGAAGCTTTCTTT. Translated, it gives CASSLKGEYTEAFF.

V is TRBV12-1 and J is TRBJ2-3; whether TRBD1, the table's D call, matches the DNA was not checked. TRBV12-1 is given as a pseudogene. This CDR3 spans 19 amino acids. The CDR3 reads CASSFGNGQGPSSTDTQYF. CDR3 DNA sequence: TGTGCCAGCAGCTTTGGCAACGGACAGGGGCCATCTAGCACAGATACGCAGTATTTT.

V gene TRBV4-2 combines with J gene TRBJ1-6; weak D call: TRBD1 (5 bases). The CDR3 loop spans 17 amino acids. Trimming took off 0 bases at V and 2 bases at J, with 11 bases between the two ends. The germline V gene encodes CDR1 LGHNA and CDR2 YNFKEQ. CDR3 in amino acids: CASSQDRGITYNSPLHF. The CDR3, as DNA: TGTGCCAGCAGCCAAGATCGGGGGATCACCTATAATTCACCCCTCCACTTT.

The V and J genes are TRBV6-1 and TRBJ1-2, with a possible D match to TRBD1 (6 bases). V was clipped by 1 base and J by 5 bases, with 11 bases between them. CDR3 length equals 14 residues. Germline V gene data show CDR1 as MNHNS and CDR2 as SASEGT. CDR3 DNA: TGTGCCAGCAGTGAAGGAGACAGGCCATATGGCTACACCTTC. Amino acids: CASSEGDRPYGYTF.

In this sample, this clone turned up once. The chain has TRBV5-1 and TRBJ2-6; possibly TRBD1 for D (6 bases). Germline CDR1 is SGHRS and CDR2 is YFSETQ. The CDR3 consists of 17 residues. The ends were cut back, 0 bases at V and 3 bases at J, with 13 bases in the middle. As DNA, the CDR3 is TGCGCCAGCAGCTTGGATATACAGGGCAGTGGGGCCAACGTCCTGACTTTC. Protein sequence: CASSLDIQGSGANVLTF.

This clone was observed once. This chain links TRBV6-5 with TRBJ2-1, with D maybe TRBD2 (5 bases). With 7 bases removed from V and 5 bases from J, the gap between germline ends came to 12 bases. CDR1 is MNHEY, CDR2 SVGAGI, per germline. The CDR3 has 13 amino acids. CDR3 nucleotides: TGTGCCAGCAAACTAGGCATCAACAATGAGCAGTTCTTC. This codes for CASKLGINNEQFF.

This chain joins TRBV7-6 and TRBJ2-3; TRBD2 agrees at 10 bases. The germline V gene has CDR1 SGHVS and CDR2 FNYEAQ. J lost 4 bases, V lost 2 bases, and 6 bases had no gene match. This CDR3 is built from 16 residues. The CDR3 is CASSLQAGGMADTQYF. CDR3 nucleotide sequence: TGTGCCAGCAGCTTACAAGCGGGAGGGATGGCAGATACGCAGTATTTT.

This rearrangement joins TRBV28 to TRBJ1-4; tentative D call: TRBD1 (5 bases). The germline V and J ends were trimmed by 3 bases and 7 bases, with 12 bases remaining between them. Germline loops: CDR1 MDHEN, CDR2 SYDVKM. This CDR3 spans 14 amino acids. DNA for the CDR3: TGTGCCAGCAGTTTCGGGGGGTCAAGTGAAAAACTGTTTTTT. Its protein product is CASSFGGSSEKLFF.

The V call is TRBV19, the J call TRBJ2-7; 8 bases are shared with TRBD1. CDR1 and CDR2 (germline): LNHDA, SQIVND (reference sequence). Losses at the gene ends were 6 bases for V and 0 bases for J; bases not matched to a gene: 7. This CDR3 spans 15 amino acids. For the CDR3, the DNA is TGTGCCAGTAGCCGAAGGACAGGGATCTCCTACGAGCAGTACTTC. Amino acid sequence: CASSRRTGISYEQYF.

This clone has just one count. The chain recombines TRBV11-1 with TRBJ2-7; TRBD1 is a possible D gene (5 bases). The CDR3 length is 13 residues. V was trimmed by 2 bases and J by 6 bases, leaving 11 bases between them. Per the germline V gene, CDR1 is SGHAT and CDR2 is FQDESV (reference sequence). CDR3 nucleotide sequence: TGTGCCAGCAGCTTACTAGGGGTGGCCGAGCAGTACTTC. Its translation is CASSLLGVAEQYF.

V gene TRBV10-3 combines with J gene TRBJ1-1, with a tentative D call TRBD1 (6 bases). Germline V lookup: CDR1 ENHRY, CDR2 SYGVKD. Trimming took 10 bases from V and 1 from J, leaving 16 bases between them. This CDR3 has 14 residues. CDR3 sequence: CASSILQGNTEAFF. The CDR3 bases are TGTGCCAGTTCAATATTACAGGGGAACACTGAAGCTTTCTTT.

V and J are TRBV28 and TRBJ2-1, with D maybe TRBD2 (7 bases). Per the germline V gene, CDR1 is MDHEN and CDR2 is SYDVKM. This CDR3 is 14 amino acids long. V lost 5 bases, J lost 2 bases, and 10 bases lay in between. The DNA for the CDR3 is TGTGCCAGCAGTAAGGGGGGGCCCTACAATGAGCAGTTCTTC. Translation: CASSKGGPYNEQFF.

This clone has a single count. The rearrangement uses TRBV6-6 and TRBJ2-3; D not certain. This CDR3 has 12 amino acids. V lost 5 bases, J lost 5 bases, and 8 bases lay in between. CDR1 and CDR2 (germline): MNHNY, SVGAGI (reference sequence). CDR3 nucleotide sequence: TGTGCCAGCAGTCAAAACGGAGATACGCAGTATTTT. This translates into CASSQNGDTQYF.

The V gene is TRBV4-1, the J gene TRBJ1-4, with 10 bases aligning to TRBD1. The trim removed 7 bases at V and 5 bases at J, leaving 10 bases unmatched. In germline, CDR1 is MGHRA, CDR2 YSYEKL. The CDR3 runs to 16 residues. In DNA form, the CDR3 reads TGCGCCAGCAACCGAAACCCGGGACAGGGGAATGAAAAACTGTTTTTT. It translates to CASNRNPGQGNEKLFF.

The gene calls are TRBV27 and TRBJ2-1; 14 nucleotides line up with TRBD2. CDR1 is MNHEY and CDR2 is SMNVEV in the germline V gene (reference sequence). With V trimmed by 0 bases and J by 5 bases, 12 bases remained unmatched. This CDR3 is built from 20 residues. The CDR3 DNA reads TGTGCCAGCAGTTTATCGGGTCCGGGACTAGCGGGAGCGGGGAACAATGAGCAGTTCTTC. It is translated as CASSLSGPGLAGAGNNEQFF.

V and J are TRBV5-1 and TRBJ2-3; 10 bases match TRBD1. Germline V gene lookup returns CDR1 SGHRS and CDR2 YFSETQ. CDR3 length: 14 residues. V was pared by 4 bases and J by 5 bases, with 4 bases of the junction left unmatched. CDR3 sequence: CASSGTGEEDTQYF. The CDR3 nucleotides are TGCGCCAGCAGCGGGACAGGGGAGGAAGATACGCAGTATTTT.

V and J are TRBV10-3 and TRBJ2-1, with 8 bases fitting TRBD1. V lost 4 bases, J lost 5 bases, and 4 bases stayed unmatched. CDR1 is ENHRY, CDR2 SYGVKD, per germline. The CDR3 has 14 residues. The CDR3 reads CAISGTGSHNEQFF. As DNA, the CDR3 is TGTGCCATCAGTGGGACAGGGAGTCACAATGAGCAGTTCTTC.

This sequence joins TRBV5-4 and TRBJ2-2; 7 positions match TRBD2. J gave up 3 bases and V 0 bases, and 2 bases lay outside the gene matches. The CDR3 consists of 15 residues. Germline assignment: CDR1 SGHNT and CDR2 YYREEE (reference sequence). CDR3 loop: CASSLAGRDTGELFF. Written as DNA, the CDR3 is TGTGCCAGCAGCTTGGCTGGGAGGGACACCGGGGAGCTGTTTTTT.